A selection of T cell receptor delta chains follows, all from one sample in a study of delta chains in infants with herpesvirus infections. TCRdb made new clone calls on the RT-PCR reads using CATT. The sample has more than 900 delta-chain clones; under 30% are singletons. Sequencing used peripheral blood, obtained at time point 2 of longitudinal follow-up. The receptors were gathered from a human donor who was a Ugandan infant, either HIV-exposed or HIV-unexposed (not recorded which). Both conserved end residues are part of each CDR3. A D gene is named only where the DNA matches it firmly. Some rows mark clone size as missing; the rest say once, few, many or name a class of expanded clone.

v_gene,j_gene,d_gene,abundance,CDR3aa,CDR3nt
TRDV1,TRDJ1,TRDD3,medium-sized,CALGDTCCLQGPWGPLTDKLIF,TGTGCTCTTGGGGACACTTGCTGCCTTCAGGGACCCTGGGGGCCCCTCACCGATAAACTCATCTTT
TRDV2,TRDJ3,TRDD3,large,CACDTLLGVSSSWDTRQMFF,TGTGCCTGTGACACCTTGCTGGGGGTTTCCAGCTCCTGGGACACCCGACAGATGTTTTTC
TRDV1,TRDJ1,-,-,CALGDIRPTLPPVSYTDKLIF,TGTGCTCTTGGGGATATTCGACCTACCTTACCTCCGGTCTCCTACACCGATAAACTCATCTTT
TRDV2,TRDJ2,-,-,CACDTCGFLDFLTAQLFF,TGTGCCTGTGACACATGTGGATTTCTAGATTTTTTGACAGCACAACTCTTCTTT
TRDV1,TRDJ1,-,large,CALALPSYNSGGYTDKLIF,TGTGCTCTTGCCCTTCCTTCCTACAACTCTGGGGGATACACCGATAAACTCATCTTT
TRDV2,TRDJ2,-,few,CACDTMGLGPTLTAQLFF,TGTGCCTGTGACACCATGGGGCTGGGGCCGACTTTGACAGCACAACTCTTCTTT
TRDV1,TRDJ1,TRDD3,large,CALGELKLSSWGIRQAYTDKLIF,TGTGCTCTTGGGGAACTGAAGCTATCTAGCTGGGGGATAAGACAAGCTTACACCGATAAACTCATCTTT
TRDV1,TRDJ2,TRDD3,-,CALGELSTYLGDTTHPPRTAQLFF,TGTGCTCTTGGGGAACTCTCGACATACCTGGGGGATACCACGCACCCGCCCAGGACAGCACAACTCTTCTTT
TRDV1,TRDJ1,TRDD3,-,CALGAQLGTSNHWGIRGGLIF,TGTGCTCTTGGGGCCCAACTTGGTACGTCCAATCACTGGGGGATACGCGGGGGGCTCATCTTT
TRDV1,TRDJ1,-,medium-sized,CALGEGPLASPSVAYLDKLIF,TGTGCTCTTGGGGAGGGCCCCCTTGCATCCCCGTCTGTGGCATACCTCGATAAACTCATCTTT
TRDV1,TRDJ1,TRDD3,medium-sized,CALGDPPTRLNGGYESDKLIF,TGTGCTCTTGGGGACCCTCCTACCAGGTTAAATGGGGGATACGAGTCCGATAAACTCATCTTT
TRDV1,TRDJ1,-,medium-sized,CALGELGRSDPGRTDKLIF,TGTGCTCTTGGGGAACTAGGTCGGTCCGACCCTGGGAGGACCGATAAACTCATCTTT
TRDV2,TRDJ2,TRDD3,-,CACDPLLGDTREAQLFF,TGTGCCTGTGACCCGCTACTGGGGGATACCCGCGAAGCACAACTCTTCTTT
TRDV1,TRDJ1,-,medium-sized,CALGERGYLPTLVWGSDKLIF,TGTGCTCTTGGGGAACGGGGCTACCTTCCTACTCTGGTCTGGGGGAGCGATAAACTCATCTTT
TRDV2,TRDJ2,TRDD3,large,CACDPLGGDTAQLFF,TGTGCCTGTGACCCGCTAGGGGGGGATACAGCACAACTCTTCTTT
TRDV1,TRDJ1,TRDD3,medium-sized,CALGELSAPYWGIPDKLIF,TGTGCTCTTGGGGAACTCTCCGCTCCTTACTGGGGGATACCCGATAAACTCATCTTT